A single sample is the source of the 19 T cell receptor beta chains below, sequenced in a study of early T cells in non-severe SARS-CoV-2 infection. TCRdb re-derived calls from the 5' RACE reads in MiXCR, one entry per CDR3 protein. The table lists about 58,000 distinct CDR3 sequences, approximately 8% of them singletons. The sequencing input was whole blood. The receptors were gathered from an adult who was a healthcare worker with PCR-confirmed SARS-CoV-2 infection or an uninfected control (not recorded which).

This clonotype showed up many times. The chain uses TRBV7-2 and TRBJ2-6; D not certain. This CDR3 has 16 amino acids. Germline CDR1 SGHTA, CDR2 FQGNSA. The ends were cut back, 5 bases at V and 4 bases at J, with 15 bases in the middle. CDR3 bases: TGTGCCAGCAGCCCAAGACGGCTGAGAGGGGCCAACGTCCTGACTTTC. Translated: CASSPRRLRGANVLTF. The full variable domain, in which reference TRBV7-2 and TRBJ2-6 provide the parts outside the CDR3, is GAGVSQSPSNKVTEKGKDVELRCDPISGHTALYWYRQSLGQGLEFLIYFQGNSAPDKSGLPSDRFSAERTGGSVSTLTIQRTQQEDSAVYLCASSPRRLRGANVLTFGAGSRLTVL.

This clonotype was observed at least ten times. The V call is TRBV5-4, the J call TRBJ2-1, with 7 bases matching TRBD2. The CDR3 totals 15 residues. The junction had 4 bases not matched to a gene; V was cut back by 4 bases and J by 0 bases. Germline V lookup: CDR1 SGHNT, CDR2 YYREEE (reference sequence). In DNA, the CDR3 is TGTGCCAGCAGCCAGCGGGGCCGCTCCTACAATGAGCAGTTCTTC. Amino acid sequence: CASSQRGRSYNEQFF. The whole variable domain, remainder taken from reference TRBV5-4 and TRBJ2-1, is ETGVTQSPTHLIKTRGQQVTLRCSSQSGHNTVSWYQQALGQGPQFIFQYYREEENGRGNFPPRFSGLQFPNYSSELNVNALELDDSALYLCASSQRGRSYNEQFFGPGTRLTVL.

This clonotype was found a few times. The chain combines TRBV2 with TRBJ2-3; D is ambiguous. CDR3 length: 13 residues. The V gene lost 3 bases and the J gene lost 3 bases, with 7 bases spanning the gap. CDR1 and CDR2 from the germline V gene are SNHLY and FYNNEI. Here the CDR3 DNA reads TGTGCCAGCAGTGACCATATTACAGATACGCAGTATTTT. Translating it yields CASSDHITDTQYF.

This clonotype was seen many times. V and J are TRBV12-3 or TRBV12-4 and TRBJ1-2; 9 bases match TRBD1. This CDR3 is 14 amino acids long. V lost 6 bases, J lost 2 bases, and 4 bases stayed unmatched. The CDR3 DNA is TGTGCCAGCAGGAGGGGACAGGGAAACTATGGCTACACCTTC. This translates into CASRRGQGNYGYTF.

The V and J genes are TRBV20-1 and TRBJ1-2; no clear D gene. V was trimmed by 1 base and J by 8 bases, leaving 17 bases between them. The CDR3 totals 14 residues. CDR1 and CDR2 (germline): DFQATT, SNEGSKA (reference sequence). The CDR3 region has the DNA TGCAGTGCTAGAGTAGCGAACTCGGATTACGGCTACACCTTC. Amino acids: CSARVANSDYGYTF.

The chain carries TRBV5-1 and TRBJ2-3; 7 nucleotides match TRBD2. There are 15 residues in the CDR3. CDR1 is SGHRS, CDR2 YFSETQ, per germline. Trimming at V came to 3 bases and at J to 2 bases, leaving 6 bases not matched to a gene. This CDR3 is CASSYIAGPTDTQYF. CDR3 DNA: TGCGCCAGCAGCTATATAGCGGGCCCCACAGATACGCAGTATTTT.

The gene calls are TRBV4-2 and TRBJ1-2; no clear D. Germline values: CDR1 LGHNA, CDR2 YNFKEQ. The CDR3 is made up of 13 amino acids. The V end was cut by 1 base, the J end by 8 bases, with 11 bases between. CDR3 amino acids: CASSQGVPRGYTF. The CDR3 bases are TGTGCCAGCAGCCAAGGAGTGCCGCGGGGCTACACCTTC.

This chain uses TRBV20-1 with TRBJ1-1; the match to TRBD1 covers 7 bases. Germline V lookup: CDR1 DFQATT, CDR2 SNEGSKA (reference sequence). The trim removed 5 bases at V and 2 bases at J, leaving 8 bases unmatched. CDR3 length equals 14 residues. CDR3 in amino acids: CSASPRQGNTEAFF. CDR3 sequence (DNA): TGCAGTGCTTCACCCCGACAGGGAAACACTGAAGCTTTCTTT.

This clonotype was seen only a few times. J is TRBJ1-5 and V is TRBV19, with a possible D match to TRBD1 (5 bases). Trimming removed 3 bases from V and 3 bases from J, with 9 bases in between. The CDR3 covers 14 residues. From germline, CDR1 is LNHDA and CDR2 SQIVND (reference sequence). The CDR3 protein is CASSMQGYNQPQHF. DNA of the CDR3: TGTGCCAGTAGTATGCAGGGCTACAATCAGCCCCAGCATTTT.

This clonotype occurred a few times. The gene calls are TRBV9 and TRBJ2-1, with 10 nucleotides matching TRBD2. This CDR3 is 17 amino acids long. The ends lost 0 bases at V and 9 bases at J; junction bases unmatched: 12. Germline values: CDR1 SGDLS, CDR2 YYNGEE. In nucleotides, the CDR3 is TGTGCCAGCAGCGTAGTTTCTAGCGGGAGTAGTATCGCTGAGCAGTTCTTC. Protein product: CASSVVSSGSSIAEQFF.

This clonotype appeared many times. The chain combines TRBV18 with TRBJ2-4; 7 bases agree with TRBD1. J was trimmed by 0 bases and V by 6 bases; bases with no gene match: 8. The V gene's germline CDR1 is KGHSH and CDR2 LQKENI. CDR3 length: 16 amino acids. CDR3 DNA: TGTGCCAGCTCGCAAACAGGGGCCCTAGCCAAAAACATTCAGTACTTC. The encoded protein is CASSQTGALAKNIQYF.

The chain uses TRBV29-1 and TRBJ1-1; tentatively, D is TRBD1 (5 bases). Trimming stripped 4 bases from V and 0 bases from J, with 9 bases between. The CDR3 loop spans 13 amino acids. Per germline, CDR1 SQVTM and CDR2 ANQGSEA. The CDR3 protein is CSVVQDMNTEAFF. Here the CDR3 DNA reads TGCAGCGTTGTCCAGGACATGAACACTGAAGCTTTCTTT.

V is TRBV3-1 and J is TRBJ2-1; D uncertain. Trimming pared 3 bases from V and 8 bases from J, leaving 17 bases between. The CDR3 totals 15 residues. The germline V gene has CDR1 LGHDT and CDR2 YNNKEL (reference sequence). CDR3: CASSHPVVQIDEQFF. In nucleotides, the CDR3 is TGTGCCAGCAGCCATCCGGTAGTACAGATCGATGAGCAGTTCTTC.

The chain combines TRBV4-1 with TRBJ2-3, with TRBD2 matching over 13 bases. This CDR3 is built from 18 residues. CDR1 and CDR2 from the germline V gene are MGHRA and YSYEKL. Unmatched junction bases numbered 11, after V lost 1 base and J lost 7 bases. The CDR3 nucleotides read TGCGCCAGCAGCCAAGTCTGGACTAGCGGGAGAGAGAAATATACGCAGTATTTT. Protein product: CASSQVWTSGREKYTQYF.

In this sample, this clonotype turned up a few times. This chain links TRBV20-1 with TRBJ2-3; 7 positions match TRBD2. Trimming removed 5 bases from V and 4 bases from J; junction bases left unmatched: 12. This CDR3 is built from 15 residues. Germline CDR1 reads DFQATT; CDR2 reads SNEGSKA (reference sequence). As DNA, the CDR3 is TGCAGTGCTTGGGCGGGAGAGACCGCCTCAGATACGCAGTATTTT. The encoded protein is CSAWAGETASDTQYF.

In its sample, this clonotype was seen many times. This sequence joins TRBV15 and TRBJ1-2; 12 nucleotides align to TRBD1. V trimming: 4 bases; J trimming: 6 bases; junction bases outside the gene matches: 9. The CDR3 runs 16 residues. Germline V gene data show CDR1 as LNHNV and CDR2 as YYDKDF (reference sequence). CDR3: CATSIHGTGGMDGYTF. In DNA, the CDR3 is TGTGCCACCAGCATACACGGGACAGGGGGCATGGATGGCTACACCTTC.

The sample holds a few counts of this clonotype. This rearrangement joins TRBV5-1 to TRBJ1-5, with D possibly matching TRBD1 (5 bases). Trimming pared 0 bases from V and 5 bases from J, leaving 6 bases between. CDR1 and CDR2 (germline): SGHRS, YFSETQ. The CDR3 is made up of 13 amino acids. Written as DNA, the CDR3 is TGCGCCAGCAGCTTGGAGGGGCATCAGCCCCAGCATTTT. Encoded protein: CASSLEGHQPQHF.

In its sample, this clonotype was seen many times. The rearrangement uses TRBV7-9 and TRBJ1-2; D remains unclear. The ends were cut back, 4 bases at V and 4 bases at J, with 16 bases in the middle. The CDR3 covers 15 residues. The V gene's germline CDR1 is SEHNR and CDR2 FQNEAQ (reference sequence). CDR3 coding DNA: TGTGCCAGCAGCTCTTCCGGGGAGTATAGCTATGGCTACACCTTC. Translating gives CASSSSGEYSYGYTF.

At least ten counts were recorded for this clonotype. The CDR3 loop is CASSPQSRGKNTEAFF. CDR3 sequence (DNA): TGTGCCAGCTCACCCCAATCAAGGGGGAAGAACACTGAAGCTTTCTTT. The gene calls are TRBV18 and TRBJ1-1; maybe TRBD1 (6 bases). From germline, CDR1 is KGHSH and CDR2 LQKENI. Trimming stripped 3 bases from V and 1 base from J, with 15 bases between. This CDR3 is 16 amino acids long.